The entry below describes one TCR beta chain. This sample is part of a study of T cells after somatic rescue of genetic block. TCRdb keeps only in-frame clones here, not all; method: immunoSEQ multiplex PCR. The table lists around 67,000 clones, around 92% of them singletons. V lost 2 bases, J lost 4 bases, and 5 bases stayed unmatched. The CDR3 totals 15 residues. Germline CDR1 is SGHNT and CDR2 is YYREEE (reference sequence). The sequence was obtained from a man aged 35-49 years. This chain links TRBV5-4 with TRBJ2-1; 8 nucleotides align to TRBD2. Sequenced input: peripheral blood mononuclear cells (PBMCs). Written as DNA, the CDR3 is TGTGCCAGCAGCTTAGCGGTAGCGGGGTACAATGAGCAGTTCTTC. Translated, it gives CASSLAVAGYNEQFF. Full variable domain (missing parts from reference TRBV5-4 and TRBJ2-1): ETGVTQSPTHLIKTRGQQVTLRCSSQSGHNTVSWYQQALGQGPQFIFQYYREEENGRGNFPPRFSGLQFPNYSSELNVNALELDDSALYLCASSLAVAGYNEQFFGPGTRLTVL.